This TCR beta chain came from a study of T cell responses to AZD1222 COVID-19 vaccine. Notes on this clone: The antigen is unknown.

Measured with immunoSEQ multiplex PCR; TCRdb has only the in-frame clones, and not every one. The sample lists about 150,000 clones; 80% to 95% were seen once. General study findings and limits: Clonal diversity was possibly underestimated, and white British individuals and females predominated among donors. The study sampled repertoires only after the peak T cell response. Only a handful of AZD1222 recipients, about six in all, had baseline seropositivity.

The V gene end was trimmed by 4 bases and the J gene end by 0 bases; junction bases not matched to a gene: 16. Germline V gene data show CDR1 as LGHDT and CDR2 as YNNKEL (reference sequence). This CDR3 comprises 19 residues. The V and J genes are TRBV3-1 (or the pseudogene TRBV3-2) and TRBJ2-7, with 9 bases that match TRBD2. The sample consisted of peripheral blood, taken on day 0 of AZD1222 vaccination. The clonotype was recovered from an adult in good health. The CDR3 is CASSPIRGGGADFSYEQYF. DNA of the CDR3: TGTGCCAGCAGCCCAATTCGGGGCGGGGGGGCCGATTTCTCCTACGAGCAGTACTTC.